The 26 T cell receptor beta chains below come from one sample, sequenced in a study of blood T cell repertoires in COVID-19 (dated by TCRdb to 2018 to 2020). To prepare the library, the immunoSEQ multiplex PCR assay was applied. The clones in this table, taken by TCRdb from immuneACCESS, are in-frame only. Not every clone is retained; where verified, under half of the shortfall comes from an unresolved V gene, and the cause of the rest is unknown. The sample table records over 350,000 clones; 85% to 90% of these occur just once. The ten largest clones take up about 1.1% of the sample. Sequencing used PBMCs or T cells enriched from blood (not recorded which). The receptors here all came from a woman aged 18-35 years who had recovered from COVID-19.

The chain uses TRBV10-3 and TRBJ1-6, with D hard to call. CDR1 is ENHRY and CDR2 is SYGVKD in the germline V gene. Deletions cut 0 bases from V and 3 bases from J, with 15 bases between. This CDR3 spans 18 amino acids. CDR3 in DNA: TGTGCCATCAGTGAGTCGAATAGGAGTACTCTCTATAATTCACCCCTCCACTTT. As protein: CAISESNRSTLYNSPLHF.

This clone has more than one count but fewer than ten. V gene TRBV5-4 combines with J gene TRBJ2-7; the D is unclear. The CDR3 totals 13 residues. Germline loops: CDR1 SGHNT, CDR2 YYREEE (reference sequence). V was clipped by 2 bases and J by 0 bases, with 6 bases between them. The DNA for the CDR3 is TGTGCCAGCAGCTTTTGGAGCTCCTACGAGCAGTACTTC. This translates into CASSFWSSYEQYF.

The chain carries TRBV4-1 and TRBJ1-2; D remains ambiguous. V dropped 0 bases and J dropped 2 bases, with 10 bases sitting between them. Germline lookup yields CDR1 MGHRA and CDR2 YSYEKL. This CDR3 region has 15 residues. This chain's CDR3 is CASSQDKYGNYGYTF. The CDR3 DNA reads TGCGCCAGCAGCCAAGATAAGTACGGGAACTATGGCTACACCTTC.

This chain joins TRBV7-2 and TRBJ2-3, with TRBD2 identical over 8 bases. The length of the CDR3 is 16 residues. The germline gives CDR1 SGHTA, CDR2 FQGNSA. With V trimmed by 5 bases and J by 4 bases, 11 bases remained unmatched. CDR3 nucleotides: TGTGCCAGCAGCCACGGTAGACGGGGGGGCGCAGATACGCAGTATTTT. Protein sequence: CASSHGRRGGADTQYF.

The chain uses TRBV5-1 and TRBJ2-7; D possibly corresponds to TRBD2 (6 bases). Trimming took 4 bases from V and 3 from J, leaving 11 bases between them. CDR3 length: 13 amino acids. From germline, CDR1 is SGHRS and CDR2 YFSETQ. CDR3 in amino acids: CASSPRDRYEQYF. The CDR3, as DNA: TGCGCCAGCAGCCCGCGGGACCGCTACGAGCAGTACTTC. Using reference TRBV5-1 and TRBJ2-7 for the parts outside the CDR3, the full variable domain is KAGVTQTPRYLIKTRGQQVTLSCSPISGHRSVSWYQQTPGQGLQFLFEYFSETQRNKGNFPGRFSGRQFSNSRSEMNVSTLELGDSALYLCASSPRDRYEQYFGPGTRLTVT.

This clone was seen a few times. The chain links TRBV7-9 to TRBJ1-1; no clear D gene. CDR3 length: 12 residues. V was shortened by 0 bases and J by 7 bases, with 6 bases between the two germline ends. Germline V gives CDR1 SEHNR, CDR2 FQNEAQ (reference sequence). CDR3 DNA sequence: TGTGCCAGCAGCTTAGCGGACTTTGAAGCTTTCTTT. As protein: CASSLADFEAFF.

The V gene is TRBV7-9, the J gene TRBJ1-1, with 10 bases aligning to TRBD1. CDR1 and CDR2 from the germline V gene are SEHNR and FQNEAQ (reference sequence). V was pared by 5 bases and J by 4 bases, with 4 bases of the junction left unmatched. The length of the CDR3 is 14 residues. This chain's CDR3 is CASSTTGGLTEAFF. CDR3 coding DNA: TGTGCCAGCAGCACGACAGGGGGCCTCACTGAAGCTTTCTTT.

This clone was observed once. The CDR3 region has the DNA TGTGCCAGCAGCTTGGGTACCCTAGCGGGGGACTCCCTCACAGATACGCAGTATTTT. Protein sequence: CASSLGTLAGDSLTDTQYF. The chain uses TRBV5-4 and TRBJ2-3; 10 bases agree with TRBD2. Looked up from germline, CDR1 is SGHNT and CDR2 is YYREEE (reference sequence). This CDR3 contains 19 residues. V shed 0 bases, J shed 2 bases, and the junction held 12 bases outside the gene matches.

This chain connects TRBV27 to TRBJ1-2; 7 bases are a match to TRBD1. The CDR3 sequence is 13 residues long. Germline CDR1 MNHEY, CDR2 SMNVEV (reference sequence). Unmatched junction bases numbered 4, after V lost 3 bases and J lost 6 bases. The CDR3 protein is CASSFTGVDGYTF. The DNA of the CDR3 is TGTGCCAGCAGTTTTACAGGGGTGGATGGCTACACCTTC.

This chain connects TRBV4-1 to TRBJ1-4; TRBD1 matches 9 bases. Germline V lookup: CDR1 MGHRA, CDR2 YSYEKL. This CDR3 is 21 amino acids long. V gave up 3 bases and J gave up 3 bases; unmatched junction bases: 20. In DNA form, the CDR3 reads TGCGCCAGCAGCCATTACCCGGTCGGGGACAGGGAGTTTACGGCTAATGAAAAACTGTTTTTT. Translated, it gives CASSHYPVGDREFTANEKLFF.

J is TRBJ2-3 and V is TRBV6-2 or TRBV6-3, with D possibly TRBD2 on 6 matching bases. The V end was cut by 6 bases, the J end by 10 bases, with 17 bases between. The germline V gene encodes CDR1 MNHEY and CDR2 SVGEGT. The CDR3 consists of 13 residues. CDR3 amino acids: CASSRDPREAQYF. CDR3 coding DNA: TGTGCCAGCAGCCGGGACCCCAGGGAGGCGCAGTATTTT.

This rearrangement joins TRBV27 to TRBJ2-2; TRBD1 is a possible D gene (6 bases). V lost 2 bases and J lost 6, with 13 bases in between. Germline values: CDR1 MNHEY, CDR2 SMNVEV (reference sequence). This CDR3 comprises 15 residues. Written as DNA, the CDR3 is TGTGCCAGCAGTTTAGGTAACAGGGTCGCCGGGGAGCTGTTTTTT. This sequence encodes CASSLGNRVAGELFF.

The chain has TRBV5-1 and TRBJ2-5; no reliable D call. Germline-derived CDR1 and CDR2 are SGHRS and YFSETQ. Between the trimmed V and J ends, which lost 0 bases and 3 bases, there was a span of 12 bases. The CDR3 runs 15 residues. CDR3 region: CASSLGVGDEETQYF. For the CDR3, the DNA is TGCGCCAGCAGCTTGGGGGTCGGAGACGAAGAGACCCAGTACTTC.

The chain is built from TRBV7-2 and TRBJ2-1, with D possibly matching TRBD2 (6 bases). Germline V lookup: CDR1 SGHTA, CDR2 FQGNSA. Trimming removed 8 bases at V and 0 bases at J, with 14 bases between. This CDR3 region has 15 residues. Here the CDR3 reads CASGRGSFSYNEQFF. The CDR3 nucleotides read TGTGCCAGCGGACGGGGGTCCTTCTCCTACAATGAGCAGTTCTTC.

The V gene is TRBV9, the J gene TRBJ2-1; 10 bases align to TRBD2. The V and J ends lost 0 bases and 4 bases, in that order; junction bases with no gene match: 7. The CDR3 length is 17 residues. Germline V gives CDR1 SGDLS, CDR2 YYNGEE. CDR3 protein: CASSVAVLAGGYNEQFF. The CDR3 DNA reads TGTGCCAGCAGCGTAGCTGTATTAGCGGGGGGTTACAATGAGCAGTTCTTC.

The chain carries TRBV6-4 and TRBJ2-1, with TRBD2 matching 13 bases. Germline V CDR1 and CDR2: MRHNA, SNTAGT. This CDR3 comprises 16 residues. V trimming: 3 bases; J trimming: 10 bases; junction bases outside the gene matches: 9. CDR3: CASSEHGLAGVEEQFF. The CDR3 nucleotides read TGTGCCAGCAGTGAACATGGACTAGCGGGGGTGGAGGAGCAGTTCTTC.

In DNA form, the CDR3 reads TGTGCCAGTAGTATGAGGAGTTGGCATGAAAAACTGTTTTTT. Protein product: CASSMRSWHEKLFF. This chain joins TRBV19 and TRBJ1-4, with D unresolved. This CDR3 has 14 amino acids. In germline, CDR1 is LNHDA, CDR2 SQIVND (reference sequence). V lost 3 bases, J lost 6 bases, and 11 bases lay in between. Variable domain in full (rest from reference TRBV19 and TRBJ1-4): DGGITQSPKYLFRKEGQNVTLSCEQNLNHDAMYWYRQDPGQGLRLIYYSQIVNDFQKGDIAEGYSVSREKKESFPLTVTSAQKNPTAFYLCASSMRSWHEKLFFGSGTQLSVL.

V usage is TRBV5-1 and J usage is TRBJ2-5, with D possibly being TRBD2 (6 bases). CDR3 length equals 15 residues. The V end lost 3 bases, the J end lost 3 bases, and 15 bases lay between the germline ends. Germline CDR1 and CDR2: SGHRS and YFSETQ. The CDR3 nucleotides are TGCGCCAGCAGCTCGGAGGGCTGGGGGGAAGAGACCCAGTACTTC. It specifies CASSSEGWGEETQYF.

CDR3 region: CASSQVTGASNQPQHF. The CDR3, as DNA: TGCGCCAGCAGCCAAGTGACAGGGGCGTCCAATCAGCCCCAGCATTTT. This sequence joins TRBV4-1 and TRBJ1-5; 8 bases map to TRBD1. Trimming at V came to 1 base and at J to 3 bases, leaving 5 bases not matched to a gene. This CDR3 spans 16 amino acids. Germline values: CDR1 MGHRA, CDR2 YSYEKL.

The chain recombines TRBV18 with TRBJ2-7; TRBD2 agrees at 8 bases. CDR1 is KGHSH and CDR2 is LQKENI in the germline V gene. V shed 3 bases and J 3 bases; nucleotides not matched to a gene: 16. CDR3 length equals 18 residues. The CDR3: CASSPDPGLGHPLYEQYF. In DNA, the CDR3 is TGTGCCAGCTCACCCGACCCGGGACTAGGACATCCGCTCTACGAGCAGTACTTC.

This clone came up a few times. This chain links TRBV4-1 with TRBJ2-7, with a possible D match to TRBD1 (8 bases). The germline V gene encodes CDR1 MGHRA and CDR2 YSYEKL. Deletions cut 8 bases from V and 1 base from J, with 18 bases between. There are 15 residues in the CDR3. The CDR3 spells CASEESGTGSYEQYF. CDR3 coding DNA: TGCGCCAGCGAAGAAAGCGGGACAGGATCCTACGAGCAGTACTTC.

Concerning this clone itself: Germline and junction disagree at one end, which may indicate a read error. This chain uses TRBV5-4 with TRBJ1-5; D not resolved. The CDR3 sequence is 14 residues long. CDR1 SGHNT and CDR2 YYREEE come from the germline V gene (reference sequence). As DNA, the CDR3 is TGTGCCAGCACGCTGGGCTCAAACAATCAGCTCCAGCATTTT. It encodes CASTLGSNNQLQHF.

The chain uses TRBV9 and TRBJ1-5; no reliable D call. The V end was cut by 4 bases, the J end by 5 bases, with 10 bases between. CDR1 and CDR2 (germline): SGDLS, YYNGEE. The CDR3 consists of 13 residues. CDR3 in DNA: TGTGCCAGCAGCTCCTCCGGGGATCAGCCCCAGCATTTT. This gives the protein CASSSSGDQPQHF.

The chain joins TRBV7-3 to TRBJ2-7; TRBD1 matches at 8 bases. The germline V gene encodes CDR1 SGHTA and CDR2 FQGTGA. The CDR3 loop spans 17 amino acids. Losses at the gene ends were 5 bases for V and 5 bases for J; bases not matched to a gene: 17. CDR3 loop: CASSPDRRQGPLHEQYF. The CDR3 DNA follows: TGTGCCAGCAGCCCCGACCGACGACAGGGGCCGTTACACGAGCAGTACTTC.

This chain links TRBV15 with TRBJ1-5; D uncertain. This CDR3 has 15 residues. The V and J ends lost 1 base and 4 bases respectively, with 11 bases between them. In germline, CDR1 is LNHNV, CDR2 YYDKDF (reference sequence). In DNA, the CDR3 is TGTGCCACCAGCAGAGTGCTTGGGGAGAATCAGCCCCAGCATTTT. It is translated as CATSRVLGENQPQHF. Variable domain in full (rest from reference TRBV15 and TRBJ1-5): DAMVIQNPRYQVTQFGKPVTLSCSQTLNHNVMYWYQQKSSQAPKLLFHYYDKDFNNEADTPDNFQSRRPNTSFCFLDIRSPGLGDTAMYLCATSRVLGENQPQHFGDGTRLSIL.

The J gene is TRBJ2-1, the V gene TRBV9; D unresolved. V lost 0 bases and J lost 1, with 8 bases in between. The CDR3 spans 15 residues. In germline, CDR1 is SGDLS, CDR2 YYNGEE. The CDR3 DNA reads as TGTGCCAGCAGCGTAGCGGGTACGTCCTACAATGAGCAGTTCTTC. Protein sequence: CASSVAGTSYNEQFF.